The 21 T cell receptor beta chains below come from one sample, sequenced in a study of blood T cell repertoires in COVID-19. Produced via immunoSEQ multiplex PCR; TCRdb's table is partial and in-frame only. The repertoire holds fewer than 450,000 clones, with approximately 91% as singletons. The sequenced sample was PBMCs or T cells enriched from blood (not recorded which). The source of these receptors is a woman between 35 and 50 years old with acute COVID-19.

The CDR3 nucleotides are TGCGCCAGCAGCGTACAAGGGGGCGCTGGCACTGAAGCTTTCTTT. Protein sequence: CASSVQGGAGTEAFF. This chain uses TRBV5-1 with TRBJ1-1; 7 bases are shared with TRBD1. Unmatched junction bases numbered 10, after V lost 4 bases and J lost 4 bases. CDR1 is SGHRS, CDR2 YFSETQ, per germline. The CDR3 contains 15 residues.

This chain links TRBV2 with TRBJ2-2; no definite D call. The germline gives CDR1 SNHLY, CDR2 FYNNEI. V lost 3 bases to trimming and J lost 3 bases, with 17 bases between them. The CDR3 runs to 17 residues. The CDR3 DNA reads as TGTGCCAGCAGTGAGTTGACACCTCATATTCACACCGGGGAGCTGTTTTTT. This encodes CASSELTPHIHTGELFF.

The table lists this clone with a count of one. The chain has TRBV24-1 and TRBJ1-2; weak D call: TRBD1 (6 bases). Germline CDR1 is KGHDR and CDR2 is SFDVKD. This CDR3 spans 15 amino acids. V dropped 4 bases and J dropped 8 bases, with 19 bases sitting between them. In DNA, the CDR3 is TGTGCCACCAGTGAGGCTGACAGGACTAGTGGGGGCTACACCTTC. Translating it yields CATSEADRTSGGYTF.

This rearrangement joins TRBV7-8 to TRBJ1-6; possibly TRBD1 for D (5 bases). CDR1 SGHVS and CDR2 FQNEAQ come from the germline V gene. The CDR3 has 18 residues. Between the trimmed V and J ends, which lost 5 bases and 0 bases, there was a span of 17 bases. As DNA, the CDR3 is TGTGCCAGCAGCCCGGCGGGGGGGAGGAGCTCCTATAATTCACCCCTCCACTTT. Translation: CASSPAGGRSSYNSPLHF.

V is TRBV7-8 and J is TRBJ1-1; TRBD1 might be the D (5 bases). V was clipped by 5 bases and J by 1 base, with 11 bases between them. In germline, CDR1 is SGHVS, CDR2 FQNEAQ. The CDR3 length is 14 residues. In nucleotides, the CDR3 is TGTGCCAGCAGCCACAACCAGGGGAACACTGAAGCTTTCTTT. Encoded protein: CASSHNQGNTEAFF.

The V and J genes are TRBV13 and TRBJ1-2, with 7 nucleotides matching TRBD1. Looked up from germline, CDR1 is PRHDT and CDR2 is FYEKMQ (reference sequence). V lost 0 bases and J lost 0; bases outside the gene matches: 1. CDR3 size: 15 residues. The DNA of the CDR3 is TGTGCCAGCAGCTTAGGCCAGGGGGCTAACTATGGCTACACCTTC. This encodes CASSLGQGANYGYTF.

The chain links TRBV19 to TRBJ1-6; D is unresolved. CDR3 length: 16 residues. Germline loops: CDR1 LNHDA, CDR2 SQIVND (reference sequence). The germline V and J ends were trimmed by 3 bases and 3 bases, with 12 bases remaining between them. The CDR3 reads CASSMAARIYNSPLHF. As DNA, the CDR3 is TGTGCCAGTAGTATGGCGGCACGGATCTATAATTCACCCCTCCACTTT. The full variable domain, in which reference TRBV19 and TRBJ1-6 provide the parts outside the CDR3, is DGGITQSPKYLFRKEGQNVTLSCEQNLNHDAMYWYRQDPGQGLRLIYYSQIVNDFQKGDIAEGYSVSREKKESFPLTVTSAQKNPTAFYLCASSMAARIYNSPLHFGNGTRLTVT.

The chain recombines TRBV4-1 with TRBJ1-6; 7 bases are a match to TRBD1. Germline CDR1 is MGHRA and CDR2 is YSYEKL. The J segment lost 8 bases and the V segment lost 1 base, leaving 2 bases of the junction unmatched. The CDR3 has 14 amino acids. CDR3 coding DNA: TGCGCCAGCAGCCAAGCAGGGGGATATTCACCCCTCCACTTT. This encodes CASSQAGGYSPLHF.

This clone was counted once. The chain uses TRBV5-1 and TRBJ1-5; TRBD1 might be the D (6 bases). The CDR3 contains 14 residues. Germline V gene lookup returns CDR1 SGHRS and CDR2 YFSETQ. Trimming shortened V by 3 bases and J by 8 bases, and 15 bases separated the two germline ends. The DNA of the CDR3 is TGCGCCAGCAGCTCGAACAGGGAGGGCAAGCCCCAGCATTTT. Residues: CASSSNREGKPQHF.

The chain uses TRBV6-5 and TRBJ1-4; D is undetermined. V dropped 0 bases and J dropped 4 bases, with 9 bases sitting between them. Germline CDR1 MNHEY, CDR2 SVGAGI. The CDR3 extends over 15 amino acids. This CDR3 is CASSYSTGINEKLFF. In DNA, the CDR3 is TGTGCCAGCAGTTACTCGACGGGAATTAATGAAAAACTGTTTTTT.

The V and J genes are TRBV5-1 and TRBJ1-1; D gene uncertain. CDR1 is SGHRS and CDR2 is YFSETQ in the germline V gene. This CDR3 is built from 11 residues. V gave up 6 bases and J gave up 6 bases, with 9 bases separating them. The CDR3 nucleotides are TGCGCCAGCACCCGGGGAGCTGAAGCTTTCTTT. Protein sequence: CASTRGAEAFF.

This sequence joins TRBV13 and TRBJ1-3; D remains ambiguous. This CDR3 region has 14 residues. V was trimmed by 4 bases and J by 3 bases, leaving 10 bases between them. Germline V lookup: CDR1 PRHDT, CDR2 FYEKMQ (reference sequence). This CDR3 is CASSSAGFGNTIYF. Written as DNA, the CDR3 is TGTGCCAGCAGCTCCGCGGGGTTTGGAAACACCATATATTTT. The full variable domain, completed using reference TRBV13 and TRBJ1-3, is AAGVIQSPRHLIKEKRETATLKCYPIPRHDTVYWYQQGPGQDPQFLISFYEKMQSDKGSIPDRFSAQQFSDYHSELNMSSLELGDSALYFCASSSAGFGNTIYFGEGSWLTVV.

CDR3 DNA: TGCGCCAGCAGCGAAAGCGGGGGGCTACTCCCTTCCGAGCAGTACTTC. Translation: CASSESGGLLPSEQYF. The chain links TRBV4-1 to TRBJ2-7, with 9 positions matching TRBD2. V was pared by 5 bases and J by 6 bases, with 14 bases of the junction left unmatched. Germline V gene lookup returns CDR1 MGHRA and CDR2 YSYEKL. CDR3 length: 16 amino acids.

This chain connects TRBV2 to TRBJ2-1; no definite D call. Germline CDR1 is SNHLY and CDR2 is FYNNEI. Trimming cost V 1 base and J 2 bases, with 9 bases left between them. There are 15 residues in the CDR3. The CDR3 nucleotides are TGTGCCAGCAGTGAAGTAGTTATTACCTACAATGAGCAGTTCTTC. Translated, it gives CASSEVVITYNEQFF.

The J gene is TRBJ2-1, the V gene TRBV30; 7 nucleotides agree with TRBD2. CDR1 and CDR2 from the germline V gene are GTSNPN and SVGIG (reference sequence). The trim removed 0 bases at V and 4 bases at J, leaving 6 bases unmatched. The CDR3 runs 15 residues. The DNA for the CDR3 is TGTGCCTGGAGTGTAGAGTGGGGGGGGTACAATGAGCAGTTCTTC. This translates into CAWSVEWGGYNEQFF.

The chain has TRBV10-3 and TRBJ2-3; TRBD2 agrees at 13 bases. V trimming: 6 bases; J trimming: 1 base; junction bases outside the gene matches: 1. Looked up from germline, CDR1 is ENHRY and CDR2 is SYGVKD. The CDR3 runs 15 residues. The CDR3: CAIRGTSGGTDTQYF. The DNA for the CDR3 is TGTGCCATCAGGGGGACTAGCGGGGGCACAGATACGCAGTATTTT.

The V and J genes are TRBV23-1 and TRBJ1-4; D is perhaps TRBD1 (5 bases). TRBV23-1 is reported as an ORF; its role is uncertain. The CDR3 has 16 amino acids. The V end lost 0 bases, the J end lost 8 bases, and 16 bases lay between the germline ends. The CDR3 DNA reads as TGCGCCAGCAGTCAATCGGAGGGGCGGATTTCGGAAAAACTGTTTTTT. This gives the protein CASSQSEGRISEKLFF.

The chain uses TRBV7-8 and TRBJ1-2; 7 nucleotides align to TRBD1. Germline loops: CDR1 SGHVS, CDR2 FQNEAQ. The CDR3 runs 14 residues. Trimming took 5 bases from V and 4 from J; bases not matched to a gene: 7. CDR3 protein: CASSPTRDSYGYTF. The CDR3 DNA follows: TGTGCCAGCAGCCCAACCCGGGACAGCTATGGCTACACCTTC.

This chain links TRBV29-1 with TRBJ2-7; no definite D call. V lost 7 bases to trimming and J lost 6 bases, with 10 bases between them. CDR1 is SQVTM and CDR2 is ANQGSEA in the germline V gene. This CDR3 comprises 10 residues. CDR3: CSGPPGEQYF. DNA for the CDR3: TGCAGCGGACCCCCGGGCGAGCAGTACTTC.

The V and J genes are TRBV5-5 and TRBJ1-1; 7 nucleotides match TRBD1. V shed 0 bases and J 3 bases; nucleotides not matched to a gene: 5. The CDR3 loop spans 15 amino acids. The V gene's germline CDR1 is SGHKS and CDR2 YYEKEE (reference sequence). The CDR3 here is CASSLGDSRYTEAFF. The CDR3, as DNA: TGTGCCAGCAGCTTGGGGGACAGCCGTTACACTGAAGCTTTCTTT. The variable domain in full, with the rest retrieved from reference TRBV5-5 and TRBJ1-1, is DAGVTQSPTHLIKTRGQQVTLRCSPISGHKSVSWYQQVLGQGPQFIFQYYEKEERGRGNFPDRFSARQFPNYSSELNVNALLLGDSALYLCASSLGDSRYTEAFFGQGTRLTVV.

This chain joins TRBV6-5 and TRBJ1-5; D uncertain. Trimming shortened V by 0 bases and J by 4 bases, and 10 bases separated the two germline ends. This CDR3 region has 15 residues. Germline V gene lookup returns CDR1 MNHEY and CDR2 SVGAGI. The CDR3 nucleotides read TGTGCCAGCAGTTACTCGAACGGGGTAAATCAGCCCCAGCATTTT. It is translated as CASSYSNGVNQPQHF.